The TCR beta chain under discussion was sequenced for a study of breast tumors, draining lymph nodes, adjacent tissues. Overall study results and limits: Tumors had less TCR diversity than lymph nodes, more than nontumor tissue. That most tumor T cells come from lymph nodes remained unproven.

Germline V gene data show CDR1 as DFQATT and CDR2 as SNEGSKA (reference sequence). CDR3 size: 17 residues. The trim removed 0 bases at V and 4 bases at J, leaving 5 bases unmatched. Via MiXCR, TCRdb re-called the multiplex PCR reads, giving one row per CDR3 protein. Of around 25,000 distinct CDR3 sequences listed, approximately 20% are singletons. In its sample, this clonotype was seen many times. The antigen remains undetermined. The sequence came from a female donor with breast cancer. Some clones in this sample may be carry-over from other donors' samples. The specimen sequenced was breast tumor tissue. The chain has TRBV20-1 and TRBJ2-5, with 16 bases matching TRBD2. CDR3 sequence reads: CSARDRGLAGGRETQYF. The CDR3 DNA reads TGCAGTGCTAGAGATAGGGGACTAGCGGGAGGGAGAGAGACCCAGTACTTC.